The clone carrying this T cell receptor beta chain was counted a single time. Between the trimmed V and J ends, which lost 4 bases and 5 bases, there was a span of 13 bases. CDR3 size: 14 residues. This sample was included in a study of control samples from healthy donors and cancer patients. Clones were sequenced by immunoSEQ multiplex PCR, and TCRdb holds only the in-frame ones, with some missing. The profile shows under 200,000 clones, 90% to 95% of them singletons. Sequencing input: blood. This TCR derives from a woman in her twenties or thirties in good health. This chain joins TRBV5-3 and TRBJ2-1; tentative D call: TRBD1 (6 bases). TRBV5-3 falls under the ORF class, with uncertain function. This chain's CDR3 is CARSVFRDNNEQFF. CDR3 DNA sequence: TGTGCCAGAAGCGTGTTCCGGGACAACAATGAGCAGTTCTTC.